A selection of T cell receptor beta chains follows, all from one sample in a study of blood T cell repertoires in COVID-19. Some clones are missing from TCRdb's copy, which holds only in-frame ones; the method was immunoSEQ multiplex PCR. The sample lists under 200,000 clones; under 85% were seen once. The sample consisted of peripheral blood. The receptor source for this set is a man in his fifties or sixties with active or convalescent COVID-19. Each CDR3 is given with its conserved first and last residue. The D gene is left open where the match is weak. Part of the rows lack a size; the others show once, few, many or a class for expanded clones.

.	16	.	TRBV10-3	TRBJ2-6	TGTGCCATCAGTGAGTCCCCGGGGGCTGGGGCCAACGTCCTGACTTTC	CAISESPGAGANVLTF
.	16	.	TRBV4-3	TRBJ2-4	TGCGCCAGCAGCCAAGATTCCGCAGGGTCACGGAACATTCAGTACTTC	CASSQDSAGSRNIQYF
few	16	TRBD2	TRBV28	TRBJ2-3	TGTGCCAGCAGTTTCGGACTAGCGGGAGGCACAGATACGCAGTATTTT	CASSFGLAGGTDTQYF
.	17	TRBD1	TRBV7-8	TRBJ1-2	TGTGCCAGCAGCTTAGGGGGACAGGTCAGAGTGGGTTATGGCTACACCTTC	CASSLGGQVRVGYGYTF
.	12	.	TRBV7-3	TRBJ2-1	TGTGCCAGCAGCTCCGACTCAGATGAGCGGTTCTTC	CASSSDSDERFF
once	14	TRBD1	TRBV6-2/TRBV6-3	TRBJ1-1	TGTGCCAGCAGTCCCCTGGACAGGGAGGGTGAAGCTTTCTTT	CASSPLDREGEAFF
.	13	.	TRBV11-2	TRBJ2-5	TGTGCCAGCGCCCCCACAGACCAAGAGACCCAGTACTTC	CASAPTDQETQYF
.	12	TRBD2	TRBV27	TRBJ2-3	TGTGCCAGCAGTTCGACTAGCACTACGCAGTATTTT	CASSSTSTTQYF
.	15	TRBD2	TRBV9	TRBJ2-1	TGTGCCAGCAGTCCGGGACTAGCGGGAGAGAATGAGCAGTTCTTC	CASSPGLAGENEQFF
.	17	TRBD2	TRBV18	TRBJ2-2	TGTGCCAGCTCACCACTCATAGCGGGAGCCGACACCGGGGAGCTGTTTTTT	CASSPLIAGADTGELFF
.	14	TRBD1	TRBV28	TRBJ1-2	TGTGCCAGCAGTTTGCAGGGGGGAAACTATGGCTACACCTTC	CASSLQGGNYGYTF
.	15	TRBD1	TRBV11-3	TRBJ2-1	TGTGCCAGCAGCCTGAGACAGGGGACCTATAATGAGCAGTTCTTC	CASSLRQGTYNEQFF
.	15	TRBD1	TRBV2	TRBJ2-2	TGTGCCAGCAGACAGTGGACAGGGAACACCGGGGAGCTGTTTTTT	CASRQWTGNTGELFF
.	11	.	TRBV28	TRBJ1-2	TGTGCCAGCAGTGACAGCTATGGCTACACCTTC	CASSDSYGYTF
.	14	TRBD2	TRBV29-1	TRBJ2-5	TGCAGCGGTGGGACTAGCGGGACCCCGGGGACCCAGTACTTC	CSGGTSGTPGTQYF
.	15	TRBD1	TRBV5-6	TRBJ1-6	TGTGCCAGCAGCAGGGACAGGGGCCGGGGATCACCCCTCCACTTT	CASSRDRGRGSPLHF